What follows are 11 T cell receptor beta chains derived from one specimen sequenced in a study of T cell repertoires in cytomegalovirus infection. These receptors lack a known antigen. From the reads, TCRdb called clonotypes with MiXCR, one entry per CDR3 protein. The table lists about 310,000 distinct CDR3 sequences, about 25% of them singletons. This specimen consisted of cultured PBMCs, obtained from culture after CMV antigen stimulation. Every receptor here comes from a human donor in good health (CMV status not recorded). Some clones in this sample may be carry-over from other donors' samples.

The sample holds a few counts of this clonotype. The J gene is TRBJ2-1, the V gene TRBV7-8; no clear D gene. The CDR3 extends over 14 amino acids. V lost 1 base, J lost 12 bases, and 16 bases lay in between. Germline assignment: CDR1 SGHVS and CDR2 FQNEAQ. The CDR3 bases are TGTGCCAGCAGCTTAGACTTACAGACCCGGTGGCAGTTCTTC. Protein: CASSLDLQTRWQFF.

This clonotype was detected only a few times. This sequence joins TRBV7-9 and TRBJ2-7; D not resolved. Between the trimmed V and J ends, which lost 1 base and 6 bases, there was a span of 16 bases. Germline CDR1 is SEHNR and CDR2 is FQNEAQ (reference sequence). This CDR3 has 15 amino acids. The CDR3 region has the DNA TGTGCCAGCAGCTTAGAGGGCAGAGCTGCGTGCGAGCAGTACTTC. Translated: CASSLEGRAACEQYF.

In this sample, this clonotype turned up a few times. This chain links TRBV28 with TRBJ2-1, with TRBD2 as a possible D gene (6 bases). Germline V gene data show CDR1 as MDHEN and CDR2 as SYDVKM. Trimming pared 5 bases from V and 9 bases from J, leaving 17 bases between. The CDR3 spans 14 residues. Here the CDR3 DNA reads TGTGCCAGCAGTCCCCCCTACCCGCGGGGTGAGCAGTTCTTC. Encoded protein: CASSPPYPRGEQFF.

The chain recombines TRBV19 with TRBJ1-1; 10 bases line up with TRBD1. The V gene end was trimmed by 4 bases and the J gene end by 5 bases; junction bases not matched to a gene: 4. The CDR3 runs to 14 residues. Germline CDR1 is LNHDA and CDR2 is SQIVND (reference sequence). CDR3 nucleotides: TGTGCCAGTAGTACCCGGACAGGGGGTACTGAAGCTTTCTTT. Translation gives CASSTRTGGTEAFF.

This clonotype was picked up many times. This chain uses TRBV7-2 with TRBJ2-7; 10 nucleotides align to TRBD2. Germline V CDR1 and CDR2: SGHTA, FQGNSA. This CDR3 has 15 amino acids. The ends lost 5 bases at V and 3 bases at J; junction bases unmatched: 7. The CDR3 DNA sequence: TGTGCCAGCAGCGACCCGGGACTAGCGATCTACGAGCAGTACGTC. It yields the protein CASSDPGLAIYEQYV.

This clonotype was recorded many times. V is TRBV7-2 and J is TRBJ2-7; 7 positions match TRBD1. The length of the CDR3 is 15 residues. V lost 5 bases and J lost 0; bases outside the gene matches: 7. Germline V lookup: CDR1 SGHTA, CDR2 FQGNSA. The CDR3 spells CASSLLGQYSYEQYF. The CDR3 DNA reads TGTGCCAGCAGCCTACTGGGACAGTACTCCTACGAGCAGTACTTC. Full variable domain (missing parts from reference TRBV7-2 and TRBJ2-7): GAGVSQSPSNKVTEKGKDVELRCDPISGHTALYWYRQSLGQGLEFLIYFQGNSAPDKSGLPSDRFSAERTGGSVSTLTIQRTQQEDSAVYLCASSLLGQYSYEQYFGPGTRLTVT.

The chain is built from TRBV10-3 and TRBJ2-2; the D gene is possibly TRBD2 (6 bases). This CDR3 comprises 15 residues. Trimming left V 7 bases short and J 6 bases short, with 18 bases between. Germline loops: CDR1 ENHRY, CDR2 SYGVKD. Here the CDR3 DNA reads TGTGCCATCACTCCTTCACCAACTAGCCCCGGGGAGCTGTTTTTT. Translated, it gives CAITPSPTSPGELFF.

Turning to this clonotype: Since a much larger clone is just one base distant, this may be a read error. The chain uses TRBV7-9 and TRBJ2-1; D is unresolved. Germline V lookup: CDR1 SEHNR, CDR2 FQNEAQ (reference sequence). CDR3 length: 16 amino acids. The CDR3 region has the DNA TGTGTCAGCAGCTTGGACGGCGGAAGCTCCTACAATGAGCAGTTCTTC. Its translation is CVSSLDGGSSYNEQFF.

This clonotype was seen repeatedly, ten times or more. This chain uses TRBV7-9 with TRBJ2-4, with D possibly TRBD2 on 6 matching bases. Germline V lookup: CDR1 SEHNR, CDR2 FQNEAQ (reference sequence). V shed 4 bases and J shed 1 base, with 14 bases lying between them. There are 16 residues in the CDR3. The CDR3 bases are TGTGCCAGCAGCTCCTCAGGGAGGAAGGCCAAAAACATTCAGTACTTC. This encodes CASSSSGRKAKNIQYF.

The chain joins TRBV6-2 or TRBV6-3 to TRBJ2-1; unclear D gene. This CDR3 spans 15 amino acids. The V gene's germline CDR1 is MNHEY and CDR2 SVGEGT. The V end was cut by 7 bases, the J end by 4 bases, with 17 bases between. For the CDR3, the DNA is TGTGCCAGCAACCTACGACCGGACGGGTACAATGAGCAGTTCTTC. This gives the protein CASNLRPDGYNEQFF.

This clonotype was recorded at least ten times. The chain has TRBV12-3 or TRBV12-4 and TRBJ2-3; 10 nucleotides agree with TRBD2. V was clipped by 6 bases and J by 0 bases; unmatched bases: 0. The CDR3 has 14 amino acids. CDR3 sequence reads: CASRTSGSTDTQYF. In nucleotides, the CDR3 is TGTGCCAGCAGGACTAGCGGGAGCACAGATACGCAGTATTTT.